This T cell receptor beta chain was documented in a study of control samples from healthy donors and cancer patients. This table comes from immunoSEQ multiplex PCR, and its TCRdb copy is limited to in-frame clones, with some not included. The top ten clones hold over 9.5% of a sample with some 95,000 clones, around three quarters of them seen once. This clone was recorded at least ten times. V lost 4 bases to trimming and J lost 3 bases; unmatched junction nucleotides: 8. Germline values: CDR1 LGHDT, CDR2 YNNKEL (reference sequence). The CDR3 runs 16 residues. The sequenced material came from blood. This clonotype was sampled from a woman younger than 45 in good health. The chain couples TRBV3-1 (or the pseudogene TRBV3-2) to TRBJ2-3; 9 nucleotides align to TRBD1. The CDR3 protein is CASSPHGQGSTDTQYF. The CDR3 DNA follows: TGTGCCAGCAGCCCGCACGGACAGGGGTCAACAGATACGCAGTATTTT.